The rows below give T cell receptor beta chains drawn from one sample of a study of cytomegalovirus exposure and HLA in healthy donors. Sequencing used immunoSEQ multiplex PCR; TCRdb keeps in-frame clones, though not all of them. The sample shows fewer than 120,000 clones, around 89% of them seen only once. Sequenced: PBMCs. These receptors were collected from a woman aged 25 to 39 in good health and CMV-seropositive. CDR3s include the opening cysteine and the closing phenylalanine or tryptophan. A D gene is named only where the DNA matches it firmly. Not every row has a clone size; where given, it reads once, few, many or a size class.

J: TRBJ2-4
V: TRBV15
size: NA
D: TRBD2
CDR3: CATSRPSGDRNIQYF
DNA: TGTGCCACCAGCAGACCTAGCGGGGATCGAAACATTCAGTACTTC

J: TRBJ2-3
V: TRBV4-1
size: few
D: TRBD2
CDR3: CASSPHGLAGGTADTQYF
DNA: TGCGCCAGCAGCCCGCACGGACTAGCGGGAGGTACGGCAGATACGCAGTATTTT

J: TRBJ1-4
V: TRBV4-2
size: few
D: TRBD1
CDR3: CASSQGRPGQGGEKLFF
DNA: TGTGCCAGCAGCCAAGGGAGACCGGGACAGGGAGGTGAAAAACTGTTTTTT

J: TRBJ2-5
V: TRBV4-1
size: NA
D: TRBD2
CDR3: CASSQGLAGDETQYF
DNA: TGCGCCAGCAGCCAAGGACTAGCGGGGGATGAGACCCAGTACTTC

J: TRBJ2-7
V: TRBV5-6
size: NA
D: NA
CDR3: CASSLGNEQYF
DNA: TGTGCCAGCAGCTTGGGTAACGAGCAGTACTTC

J: TRBJ1-4
V: TRBV4-3
size: NA
D: NA
CDR3: CASSGHIATNEKLFF
DNA: TGCGCCAGCAGCGGACACATAGCAACTAATGAAAAACTGTTTTTT

J: TRBJ2-7
V: TRBV27
size: NA
D: TRBD1
CDR3: CASSAGTGGSYEQYF
DNA: TGTGCCAGCAGTGCCGGGACAGGGGGTTCCTACGAGCAGTACTTC

J: TRBJ2-1
V: TRBV5-8
size: NA
D: NA
CDR3: CASSGAPANNEQFF
DNA: TGTGCCAGCAGCGGGGCTCCCGCAAACAATGAGCAGTTCTTC

J: TRBJ2-1
V: TRBV7-9
size: NA
D: TRBD2
CDR3: CASSLESGTRPYNEQFF
DNA: TGTGCCAGCAGCTTAGAATCCGGGACTAGACCCTACAATGAGCAGTTCTTC

J: TRBJ1-4
V: TRBV9
size: NA
D: NA
CDR3: CASSVEGQSANEKLFF
DNA: TGTGCCAGCAGCGTAGAAGGACAGTCGGCTAATGAAAAACTGTTTTTT

J: TRBJ2-1
V: TRBV5-6
size: NA
D: TRBD2
CDR3: CASSLARGTTGNEQFF
DNA: TGTGCCAGCAGCTTGGCCAGAGGGACTACCGGTAATGAGCAGTTCTTC

J: TRBJ1-2
V: TRBV5-4
size: NA
D: NA
CDR3: CASSQEQQSNYGYTF
DNA: TGTGCCAGCAGCCAAGAGCAACAGAGTAACTATGGCTACACCTTC

J: TRBJ2-3
V: TRBV30
size: few
D: TRBD2
CDR3: CAWKSGGIRDTQYF
DNA: TGTGCCTGGAAAAGCGGGGGGATCCGGGATACGCAGTATTTT

J: TRBJ2-4
V: TRBV7-2
size: NA
D: NA
CDR3: CASSPFTGNVAKNIQYF
DNA: TGTGCCAGCAGCCCGTTCACAGGGAATGTTGCCAAAAACATTCAGTACTTC

J: TRBJ1-4
V: TRBV7-6
size: once
D: TRBD1
CDR3: CASRNRQGPGGIEKLFF
DNA: TGTGCCAGCAGAAATCGACAGGGACCAGGAGGTATTGAAAAACTGTTTTTT

J: TRBJ1-2
V: TRBV2
size: NA
D: NA
CDR3: CASSERGDGNYGYTF
DNA: TGTGCCAGCAGTGAACGGGGGGACGGAAACTATGGCTACACCTTC

J: TRBJ2-2
V: TRBV4-1
size: NA
D: TRBD2
CDR3: CASSQGGLAANTGELFF
DNA: TGCGCCAGCAGCCAAGGGGGACTAGCGGCTAACACCGGGGAGCTGTTTTTT

J: TRBJ2-3
V: TRBV9
size: once
D: NA
CDR3: CASSVTTGSDTQYF
DNA: TGTGCCAGCAGCGTTACTACAGGGTCAGATACGCAGTATTTT

J: TRBJ1-5
V: TRBV6-5
size: NA
D: NA
CDR3: CASSPIQSQPQHF
DNA: TGTGCCAGCAGTCCGATACAGAGTCAGCCCCAGCATTTT

J: TRBJ1-3
V: TRBV2
size: NA
D: NA
CDR3: CASSDRRGGGNTIYF
DNA: TGTGCCAGCAGTGATCGGAGGGGTGGCGGAAACACCATATATTTT

J: TRBJ2-7
V: TRBV6-1
size: NA
D: TRBD1
CDR3: CASRATGVGEQYF
DNA: TGTGCCAGCAGGGCGACAGGGGTGGGCGAGCAGTACTTC

J: TRBJ1-5
V: TRBV5-6
size: few
D: NA
CDR3: CASSRYNQPQHF
DNA: TGTGCCAGCAGCCGGTACAATCAGCCCCAGCATTTT

J: TRBJ1-2
V: TRBV7-3
size: NA
D: NA
CDR3: CASSSLTNRYGYTF
DNA: TGTGCCAGCAGCTCCCTGACAAACCGCTATGGCTACACCTTC

J: TRBJ2-7
V: TRBV5-6
size: NA
D: NA
CDR3: CASSLIYTGEQYF
DNA: TGTGCCAGCAGCTTGATTTACACGGGCGAGCAGTACTTC

J: TRBJ1-2
V: TRBV27
size: once
D: TRBD1
CDR3: CASSFDRAYGYTF
DNA: TGTGCCAGCAGTTTCGACAGGGCCTATGGCTACACCTTC

J: TRBJ2-3
V: TRBV2
size: NA
D: NA
CDR3: CASSERRGRITDTQYF
DNA: TGTGCCAGCAGTGAAAGGAGGGGACGGATCACAGATACGCAGTATTTT

J: TRBJ2-7
V: TRBV28
size: NA
D: NA
CDR3: CASSLLSWPPSGYEQYF
DNA: TGTGCCAGCAGTTTATTAAGTTGGCCCCCCTCGGGCTACGAGCAGTACTTC